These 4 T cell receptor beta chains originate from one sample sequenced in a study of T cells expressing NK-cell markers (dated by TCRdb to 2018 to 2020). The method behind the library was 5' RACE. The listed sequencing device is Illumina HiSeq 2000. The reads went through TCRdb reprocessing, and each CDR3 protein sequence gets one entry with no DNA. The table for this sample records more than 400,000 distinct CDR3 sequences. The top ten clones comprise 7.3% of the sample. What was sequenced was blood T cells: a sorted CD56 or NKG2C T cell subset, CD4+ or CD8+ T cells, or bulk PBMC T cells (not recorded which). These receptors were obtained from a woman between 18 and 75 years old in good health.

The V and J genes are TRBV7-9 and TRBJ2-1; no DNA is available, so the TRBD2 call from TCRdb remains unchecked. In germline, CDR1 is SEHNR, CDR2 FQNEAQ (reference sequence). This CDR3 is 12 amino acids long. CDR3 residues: CASSLHGGDQFF.

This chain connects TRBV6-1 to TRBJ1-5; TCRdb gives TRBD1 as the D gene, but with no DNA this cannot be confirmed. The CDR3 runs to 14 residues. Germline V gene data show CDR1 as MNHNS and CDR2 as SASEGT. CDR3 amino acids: CASLTSGSGQPQHF.

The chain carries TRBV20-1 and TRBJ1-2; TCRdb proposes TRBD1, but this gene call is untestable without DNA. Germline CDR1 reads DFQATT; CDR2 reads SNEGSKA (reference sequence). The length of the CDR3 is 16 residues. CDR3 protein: CSARESAGTVTYGYTF.

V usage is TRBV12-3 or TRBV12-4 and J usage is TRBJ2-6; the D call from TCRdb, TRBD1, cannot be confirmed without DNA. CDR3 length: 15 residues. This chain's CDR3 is CASSWWGAGANVLTF.